Listed below are T cell receptor beta chains from one sample, sequenced in a study of T cells in Graves' hyperthyroidism and ophthalmopathy. TCRdb re-derived calls from the multiplex PCR reads in MiXCR, one entry per CDR3 protein. The table lists fewer than 900,000 distinct CDR3 sequences, 15% to 20% of them singletons. Sequenced sample: blood. The source is a man aged 18 to 30 with Graves' hyperthyroidism. CDR3s leave out the opening cysteine and the closing phenylalanine or tryptophan. The listing skips clone size in some rows; elsewhere it reads once, few, many or a size class.

size: few; V: TRBV5-6; J: TRBJ2-1; CDR3: ASSDRRTYNEQF
size: many; V: TRBV27; J: TRBJ2-1; CDR3: ASSLRVGSTYNEQF
size: many; V: TRBV11-2; J: TRBJ2-5; CDR3: ASSSTPPGETQY
size: few; V: TRBV20-1; J: TRBJ2-1; CDR3: SARDAKRGSYNEQF
size: many; V: TRBV7-8; J: TRBJ2-1; CDR3: ASSWAGTYNEQF
size: few; V: TRBV6-1; J: TRBJ2-7; CDR3: ASGLAGGSFSYEQY
size: once; V: TRBV6-1; J: TRBJ1-5; CDR3: ASRGGQLGRQPQH
size: NA; V: TRBV19; J: TRBJ1-2; CDR3: ASKEGQVRYGYT
size: NA; V: TRBV9; J: TRBJ2-1; CDR3: ASSARGSALGDEQF
size: few; V: TRBV20-1; J: TRBJ1-5; CDR3: SAVDRDYNQLQH
size: many; V: TRBV12-3/TRBV12-4; J: TRBJ2-7; CDR3: ASSTGDSWREQY
size: few; V: TRBV5-6; J: TRBJ2-5; CDR3: ASSPELGEETQY
size: NA; V: TRBV20-1; J: TRBJ2-5; CDR3: SASLRDRGWETQY
size: NA; V: TRBV3-1; J: TRBJ1-2; CDR3: ASSQVSPRPYGYT
size: many; V: TRBV12-3/TRBV12-4; J: TRBJ2-5; CDR3: ASLWGAREETQY
size: many; V: TRBV28; J: TRBJ1-2; CDR3: ASSPTGANYGYT
size: NA; V: TRBV19; J: TRBJ2-7; CDR3: ASSTMTGMGYEQY
size: NA; V: TRBV11-3; J: TRBJ2-2; CDR3: ASSFGRGELF
size: NA; V: TRBV28; J: TRBJ1-1; CDR3: ASSLSIYMNTEAF
size: few; V: TRBV7-9; J: TRBJ2-1; CDR3: ASSLAGVINEQF
size: many; V: TRBV24-1; J: TRBJ1-1; CDR3: ATSDPGTGEAF
size: NA; V: TRBV29-1; J: TRBJ2-5; CDR3: SVERDRGETQY
size: NA; V: TRBV4-2; J: TRBJ2-1; CDR3: ASSQGRDRLYNEQF
size: NA; V: TRBV6-1; J: TRBJ2-2; CDR3: ASSDRTAGFPRELF
size: NA; V: TRBV20-1; J: TRBJ2-2; CDR3: SASPGRGTGELF
size: many; V: TRBV20-1; J: TRBJ1-1; CDR3: SAQQGANEAF
size: NA; V: TRBV20-1; J: TRBJ2-6; CDR3: SAKGRSSGANVLT
size: few; V: TRBV28; J: TRBJ2-1; CDR3: ASSLETGYNEQF
size: few; V: TRBV12-3/TRBV12-4; J: TRBJ2-4; CDR3: ASRGQGNIQY
size: NA; V: TRBV6-4; J: TRBJ1-1; CDR3: ASREGQRSEAF
size: many; V: TRBV15; J: TRBJ1-1; CDR3: ATSRENRDNTEAF
size: NA; V: TRBV20-1; J: TRBJ2-7; CDR3: SASKTRAYEQY
size: many; V: TRBV20-1; J: TRBJ2-1; CDR3: SARDQVGGLAGGAHNEQF
size: many; V: TRBV5-1; J: TRBJ2-1; CDR3: ASSTAGGFEQF
size: once; V: TRBV3-1; J: TRBJ2-5; CDR3: ASSTGTGVSETQY
size: many; V: TRBV24-1; J: TRBJ2-2; CDR3: ATSDAAGDTGELF
size: NA; V: TRBV10-2; J: TRBJ1-2; CDR3: ASSDTGPNYGYT
size: NA; V: TRBV28; J: TRBJ2-7; CDR3: ASTGLADFRYEQY
size: NA; V: TRBV7-9; J: TRBJ1-5; CDR3: ASSLGVGDQPQH
size: few; V: TRBV19; J: TRBJ2-7; CDR3: ASSPWTGPTYEQY
size: many; V: TRBV12-3/TRBV12-4; J: TRBJ2-1; CDR3: ASSLTRKYNEQF
size: NA; V: TRBV6-2/TRBV6-3; J: TRBJ2-1; CDR3: ASKLRTSGGNEQF
size: few; V: TRBV9; J: TRBJ2-5; CDR3: ASSVGFGSGTETQY
size: few; V: TRBV6-1; J: TRBJ2-3; CDR3: ASSLTRLAGDKDTQY
size: few; V: TRBV19; J: TRBJ1-1; CDR3: ASSILGQGAGLRNTEAF
size: NA; V: TRBV19; J: TRBJ1-5; CDR3: ASTLGTGLGQPQH
size: few; V: TRBV6-8; J: TRBJ1-2; CDR3: ASRIDGNSGYT
size: NA; V: TRBV9; J: TRBJ2-6; CDR3: ASSADRRSGANVLT
size: few; V: TRBV6-2/TRBV6-3; J: TRBJ2-7; CDR3: ASSRGGTAKNYEQY
size: NA; V: TRBV28; J: TRBJ1-5; CDR3: ASSYPGRSNQPQH
size: many; V: TRBV7-2; J: TRBJ2-3; CDR3: ASSLMVGLAGSTDTQY
size: many; V: TRBV6-2/TRBV6-3; J: TRBJ2-1; CDR3: ASSYGQGSYNEQF
size: many; V: TRBV2; J: TRBJ2-5; CDR3: ASRDGREYQETQY
size: NA; V: TRBV10-1; J: TRBJ2-5; CDR3: ASSGTGKTQY
size: NA; V: TRBV29-1; J: TRBJ1-2; CDR3: SAGTGSLFT
size: NA; V: TRBV7-2; J: TRBJ1-5; CDR3: ASSSDQAQPQH
size: NA; V: TRBV4-2; J: TRBJ2-5; CDR3: ASSPRKTGQGTQETQY
size: many; V: TRBV10-3; J: TRBJ1-2; CDR3: AIGGIYGYT
size: many; V: TRBV27; J: TRBJ1-2; CDR3: ASSSWDVGGYT